These 24 T cell receptor beta chains originate from one sample sequenced in a study of cytomegalovirus exposure and HLA in healthy donors. A multiplex PCR was run with 60 Vbeta primers and 13 Jbeta primers. Produced via immunoSEQ multiplex PCR; TCRdb's table is partial and in-frame only. This table has about 130,000 clones, 73% appearing once. Material: PBMCs. The source of these receptors is a woman in her forties in good health and CMV-seropositive.

This clone was seen a few times. This chain connects TRBV18 to TRBJ1-4; the match to TRBD1 covers 9 bases. The CDR3 is 16 residues long. The J segment lost 5 bases and the V segment lost 3 bases, leaving 7 bases of the junction unmatched. Germline V gene lookup returns CDR1 KGHSH and CDR2 LQKENI. The CDR3 nucleotides are TGTGCCAGCTCACCGATCCGGGACAGGGTGAATGAAAAACTGTTTTTT. This translates into CASSPIRDRVNEKLFF.

This clone occurred once. CDR3: CASSFTYRDSNEQFF. CDR3 sequence (DNA): TGTGCCAGCAGCTTTACATACCGTGACAGCAATGAGCAGTTCTTC. The rearrangement uses TRBV7-2 and TRBJ2-1; D is perhaps TRBD1 (5 bases). Germline-derived CDR1 and CDR2 are SGHTA and FQGNSA. The CDR3 spans 15 residues. V shed 3 bases and J shed 6 bases, with 15 bases lying between them.

V and J are TRBV4-1 and TRBJ2-2; no clear D. With 0 bases removed from V and 4 bases from J, the gap between germline ends came to 12 bases. Germline CDR1 and CDR2: MGHRA and YSYEKL. This CDR3 is built from 16 residues. This CDR3 reads CASSQDGHLGTGELFF. The DNA for the CDR3 is TGCGCCAGCAGCCAAGATGGGCACCTCGGCACCGGGGAGCTGTTTTTT.

The chain joins TRBV2 to TRBJ2-5; 7 bases map to TRBD2. The germline V gene encodes CDR1 SNHLY and CDR2 FYNNEI. V lost 4 bases to trimming and J lost 4 bases; unmatched junction nucleotides: 9. The CDR3 runs 15 residues. The CDR3 here is CASSVGGSGLETQYF. Written as DNA, the CDR3 is TGTGCCAGCAGTGTCGGGGGGTCGGGGTTAGAGACCCAGTACTTC. The full variable domain, with the rest looked up from reference TRBV2 and TRBJ2-5, is EPEVTQTPSHQVTQMGQEVILRCVPISNHLYFYWYRQILGQKVEFLVSFYNNEISEKSEIFDDQFSVERPDGSNFTLKIRSTKLEDSAMYFCASSVGGSGLETQYFGPGTRLLVL.

The chain employs TRBV4-1 and TRBJ2-1, with D tentatively TRBD2 (6 bases). This CDR3 comprises 13 residues. Per germline, CDR1 MGHRA and CDR2 YSYEKL. The ends were cut back, 3 bases at V and 12 bases at J, with 15 bases in the middle. DNA for the CDR3: TGCGCCAGCAGCCAGCCGACCCGACTAGGGCAGTTCTTC. Translating it yields CASSQPTRLGQFF.

V and J are TRBV6-4 and TRBJ2-1; TRBD2 matches 8 bases. CDR3 size: 14 residues. Germline V gene data show CDR1 as MRHNA and CDR2 as SNTAGT. Germline trimming cut 9 bases from V and 0 bases from J; bases unmatched to any gene: 4. The CDR3 nucleotides are TGTGCCAGTACTAGCGGAAGCTCCTACAATGAGCAGTTCTTC. Protein product: CASTSGSSYNEQFF.

V and J are TRBV28 and TRBJ2-6; D may be TRBD1 (6 bases). This CDR3 comprises 18 residues. The ends were cut back, 10 bases at V and 0 bases at J, with 22 bases in the middle. The germline V gene has CDR1 MDHEN and CDR2 SYDVKM. CDR3 region: CATSGAGTLFSGANVLTF. DNA of the CDR3: TGTGCCACCAGCGGTGCCGGGACATTGTTCTCTGGGGCCAACGTCCTGACTTTC.

The chain has TRBV5-1 and TRBJ2-7; 7 bases align to TRBD2. Germline V gives CDR1 SGHRS, CDR2 YFSETQ. The CDR3 has 14 residues. With V trimmed by 3 bases and J by 4 bases, 7 bases remained unmatched. DNA for the CDR3: TGCGCCAGCAGCTCCCGCTTCGGGGGGTACGAGCAGTACTTC. Amino acids: CASSSRFGGYEQYF. Variable domain in full (rest from reference TRBV5-1 and TRBJ2-7): KAGVTQTPRYLIKTRGQQVTLSCSPISGHRSVSWYQQTPGQGLQFLFEYFSETQRNKGNFPGRFSGRQFSNSRSEMNVSTLELGDSALYLCASSSRFGGYEQYFGPGTRLTVT.

V is TRBV29-1 and J is TRBJ2-1; D remains unclear. The CDR3 spans 13 residues. Per germline, CDR1 SQVTM and CDR2 ANQGSEA. V lost 3 bases and J lost 6, with 12 bases in between. The CDR3 protein is CSVEIKTLNEQFF. Here the CDR3 DNA reads TGCAGCGTTGAGATAAAGACTCTCAATGAGCAGTTCTTC.

The genes are TRBV4-1 and TRBJ1-2, with D perhaps TRBD1 (6 bases). There are 15 residues in the CDR3. V shed 0 bases and J shed 5 bases, with 13 bases lying between them. Germline CDR1 reads MGHRA; CDR2 reads YSYEKL. The CDR3 protein is CASSQDWDGTYGYTF. For the CDR3, the DNA is TGCGCCAGCAGCCAAGATTGGGACGGGACATATGGCTACACCTTC.

The V call is TRBV7-9, the J call TRBJ2-7; tentatively, D is TRBD2 (5 bases). Trimming cost V 5 bases and J 5 bases, with 10 bases left between them. This CDR3 has 12 residues. CDR1 SEHNR and CDR2 FQNEAQ come from the germline V gene (reference sequence). The CDR3 spells CASSSLGNEQYF. CDR3 coding DNA: TGTGCCAGCAGCAGCCTCGGGAACGAGCAGTACTTC. The full variable domain, in which reference TRBV7-9 and TRBJ2-7 provide the parts outside the CDR3, is DTGVSQNPRHKITKRGQNVTFRCDPISEHNRLYWYRQTLGQGPEFLTYFQNEAQLEKSRLLSDRFSAERPKGSFSTLEIQRTEQGDSAMYLCASSSLGNEQYFGPGTRLTVT.

The chain joins TRBV2 to TRBJ1-5, with D perhaps matching TRBD1 (6 bases). The germline CDR1 and CDR2 sequences are SNHLY and FYNNEI. Trimming stripped 4 bases from V and 4 bases from J, with 11 bases between. CDR3 size: 14 residues. CDR3 protein: CASSVSGANQPQHF. As DNA, the CDR3 is TGTGCCAGCAGTGTTTCAGGGGCAAATCAGCCCCAGCATTTT.

J is TRBJ2-2 and V is TRBV7-2; D might be TRBD2 (6 bases). The ends were cut back, 5 bases at V and 2 bases at J, with 9 bases in the middle. Germline lookup yields CDR1 SGHTA and CDR2 FQGNSA. The CDR3 contains 14 residues. DNA of the CDR3: TGTGCCAGCAGCGGGCGGGGCAACACCGGGGAGCTGTTTTTT. It specifies CASSGRGNTGELFF.

The rearrangement uses TRBV5-1 and TRBJ1-6, with 10 bases that match TRBD1. The ends lost 4 bases at V and 7 bases at J; junction bases unmatched: 5. The CDR3 sequence is 15 residues long. Germline V gene lookup returns CDR1 SGHRS and CDR2 YFSETQ. The CDR3 region is CASSPQGQGNSPLHF. Here the CDR3 DNA reads TGCGCCAGCAGCCCCCAGGGACAGGGGAATTCACCCCTCCACTTT.

The chain recombines TRBV28 with TRBJ2-1; 7 nucleotides agree with TRBD2. The CDR3 covers 15 residues. Losses at the gene ends were 6 bases for V and 4 bases for J; bases not matched to a gene: 9. The germline V gene encodes CDR1 MDHEN and CDR2 SYDVKM. The CDR3 sequence: CASSPRGEYYNEQFF. The CDR3 DNA reads as TGTGCCAGCAGCCCCCGGGGGGAGTATTACAATGAGCAGTTCTTC.

This sequence joins TRBV6-1 and TRBJ2-7, with TRBD1 identical over 11 bases. The CDR3 runs 15 residues. With V trimmed by 4 bases and J by 2 bases, 4 bases remained unmatched. Germline V gene lookup returns CDR1 MNHNS and CDR2 SASEGT. As DNA, the CDR3 is TGTGCCAGCAGTGGAGGGACAGGGGGACCCTACGAGCAGTACTTC. Amino acid sequence: CASSGGTGGPYEQYF.

This sequence joins TRBV5-6 and TRBJ2-3; 11 nucleotides align to TRBD2. CDR1 and CDR2 (germline): SGHDT, YYEEEE. This CDR3 contains 18 residues. J gave up 0 bases and V 4 bases, and 10 bases lay outside the gene matches. The CDR3 loop is CASSPIAGGKGSTDTQYF. CDR3 bases: TGTGCCAGCAGCCCTATAGCGGGAGGGAAAGGAAGCACAGATACGCAGTATTTT.

The chain uses TRBV30 and TRBJ1-5; D gene unclear. Per germline, CDR1 GTSNPN and CDR2 SVGIG (reference sequence). Trimming cost V 2 bases and J 4 bases, with 6 bases left between them. The CDR3 consists of 12 residues. Here the CDR3 reads CAWSRRNQPQHF. The CDR3 DNA follows: TGTGCCTGGAGTCGCAGGAATCAGCCCCAGCATTTT.

This chain uses TRBV6-6 with TRBJ2-5; 11 positions match TRBD1. The end of the DNA fits TRBJ2-7 better, so the J call may be wrong. CDR1 and CDR2 (germline): MNHNY, SVGAGI (reference sequence). The CDR3 spans 15 residues. The CDR3 coding sequence is TGTGCCAGCAGCCGCGGGGGGACAGGGGGCTACGAGCAGTACTTC. It is translated as CASSRGGTGGYEQYF.

This clone was recorded once. The rearrangement links TRBV10-3 to TRBJ2-2, with TRBD1 matching over 8 bases. The CDR3 loop spans 16 amino acids. The germline V gene encodes CDR1 ENHRY and CDR2 SYGVKD. V was pared by 6 bases and J by 3 bases, with 9 bases of the junction left unmatched. The CDR3 region is CAIRLDRAKDTGELFF. The CDR3 DNA is TGTGCCATCAGGCTGGACAGGGCGAAGGACACCGGGGAGCTGTTTTTT.

The chain couples TRBV28 to TRBJ1-2; D is possibly TRBD1 (6 bases). Trimming took 7 bases from V and 6 from J, leaving 15 bases between them. Looked up from germline, CDR1 is MDHEN and CDR2 is SYDVKM. The CDR3 has 13 residues. CDR3 nucleotides: TGTGCCAGCACCGCCGGGGGGGGCGATGGCTACACCTTC. Protein: CASTAGGGDGYTF.

The chain has TRBV11-1 and TRBJ1-1; no reliable D call. The CDR3 contains 15 residues. The germline V and J ends were trimmed by 3 bases and 6 bases, with 17 bases remaining between them. Germline V lookup: CDR1 SGHAT, CDR2 FQDESV (reference sequence). The CDR3 reads CASSFHETLFSEAFF. The CDR3, as DNA: TGTGCCAGCAGCTTCCACGAGACACTTTTTTCTGAAGCTTTCTTT.

The chain links TRBV5-1 to TRBJ1-1; no clear D. Germline CDR1 SGHRS, CDR2 YFSETQ. V was cut by 2 bases and J by 11 bases, with 19 bases left in between. The length of the CDR3 is 14 residues. Written as DNA, the CDR3 is TGCGCCAGCAGCTTCGAAAAAGCCGACCCGGGGGCTTTCTTT. Its protein is CASSFEKADPGAFF.

The gene calls are TRBV9 and TRBJ2-3; TRBD2 aligns across 8 bases. The V and J ends lost 3 bases and 1 base, in that order; junction bases with no gene match: 4. CDR1 is SGDLS, CDR2 YYNGEE, per germline. The CDR3 loop spans 15 amino acids. The chain's CDR3 is CASSAPAGGTDTQYF. As DNA, the CDR3 is TGTGCCAGCAGCGCCCCAGCGGGGGGCACAGATACGCAGTATTTT.